This T cell receptor beta chain was found in a study of CXCR3-negative and CXCR3-positive naive CD8 T cells. Worth noting for this clonotype: Antigen specificity is unknown.

Study conclusions and caveats: Once cells were cryopreserved, CXCR3 expression went down partly, and most assays used fresh PBMCs.

Carrying UMI labels, the TRB cDNA libraries were prepared through 5' RACE. TCRdb re-called the 5' RACE reads, yielding one record per CDR3 amino acid sequence without DNA. The sample has over 70,000 distinct CDR3 sequences. The clonotype comes from a human donor in good health. Some clones in this sample may be carry-over from other donors' samples. The sample comprised naive CXCR3- CD8+ T cells from blood. Subset denoted: CD45RO-CCR7+CD27+CD95- naive CD8+ T cells lacking CXCR3 (TNR3-).

The CDR3 sequence: CASSRLAGEETQYF. The chain recombines TRBV4-2 with TRBJ2-5; the TCRdb D gene call, TRBD2, has no DNA to confirm it. This CDR3 contains 14 residues. The germline V gene encodes CDR1 LGHNA and CDR2 YNFKEQ.